This T cell receptor (beta chain) was recorded in a study of regulatory T cells in long-lasting Graves disease. In the study overall: Persistent cases took antithyroid drugs over 5 years and stayed TSH receptor antibody positive.

The time point: persistent/refractory GD, antithyroid drugs over 5 years with positive TRAb. Generation of the TCR library employed RNA extracted from PBMCs. Points from the study as a whole: The study found lower TCR diversity in persistent Graves' patients than in newly diagnosed ones. Gene preferences differed: TRBV28, TRBJ1-2, TRBJ2-5 in persistent cases.

The CDR3 sequence is 13 residues long. Germline V gene sequence: CDR1 KGHSH, CDR2 LQKENI. Trimming cost V 1 base and J 13 bases, with 16 bases left between them. Construction of the TCR beta libraries employed iRepertoire HTBI primers in conjunction with Arm-PCR of CDR3 regions. As originally analysed: Detected in the samples were some 68 TRBV and 14 TRBJ segments. One entry per CDR3 protein, called by TCRdb with MiXCR from the multiplex PCR reads. The V and J calls were not made by the authors but by TCRdb's processing. The table records 650,000 to 850,000 distinct CDR3 sequences, about 30% of them present only once. Many counts were recorded for this clonotype. Its antigen is unidentified.

The sequence was obtained from a female donor with Graves disease. This chain uses TRBV18 with TRBJ2-5; a possible D gene is TRBD1 (6 bases). Sample: peripheral blood mononuclear cells (PBMCs), taken when the disease was refractory, from a patient treated with antithyroid drugs. The CDR3 nucleotides are TGTGCCAGCTCACCACGGGACACCGTTTACCTGTACTTC. Its translation: CASSPRDTVYLYF.